Here is one T cell receptor (beta chain) with its context. This specimen comes from a study of control samples from healthy donors and cancer patients. There are 15 residues in the CDR3. Trimming pared 0 bases from V and 6 bases from J, leaving 12 bases between. Looked up from germline, CDR1 is LGHDT and CDR2 is YNNKEL (reference sequence). Profiling relied on immunoSEQ multiplex PCR, and the TCRdb table lists in-frame clones only, not all of them. The sample carries around 140,000 clones, around 90% recorded once. The sequence was obtained from a man aged 40-55 years in good health. This chain joins TRBV3-1 (or the pseudogene TRBV3-2) and TRBJ1-5, with D hard to call. Specimen: blood. The CDR3 nucleotides read TGTGCCAGCAGCCAAGATTTAGGGCTGGGTCAGCCCCAGCATTTT. Translation gives CASSQDLGLGQPQHF.